The table lists the clone carrying this T cell receptor beta chain with a few counts. Trimming shortened V by 3 bases and J by 5 bases, and 8 bases separated the two germline ends. The CDR3 length is 12 residues. This entry comes from a study of T-cell memory formation after mild COVID-19. Study-level information: Largely, TCR clusters stayed within a single donor.

TCR alpha and TCR beta cDNA libraries carrying sample barcodes and UMIs came from 5'RACE with constant-segment primers. From the 5' RACE reads, TCRdb called clonotypes with MiXCR, one entry per CDR3 protein. The data hold about 140,000 distinct CDR3 sequences, with 11% to 15% observed a single time. The source is an adult woman who had mild COVID-19 (a few samples of this study predate the infection). Cell type and time point are not known. The chain combines TRBV12-3 or TRBV12-4 with TRBJ2-7; D gene unclear. Sequencing was performed on PBMCs or a T cell subset sorted from them (not recorded which). The CDR3 DNA sequence: TGTGCCAGCAGTTTTTCGATCCACGAGCAGTACTTC. The encoded protein is CASSFSIHEQYF.